A selection of T cell receptor beta chains follows, all from one sample in a study of cytomegalovirus exposure and HLA in healthy donors. Libraries were prepared by immunoSEQ multiplex PCR; TCRdb keeps only in-frame clonotypes and omits some of them. The sample yields about 120,000 clones, roughly 80% seen once. Sequenced input: PBMCs. The receptors derive from a man aged 25-45 years in good health and CMV-seronegative. CDR3s include the opening cysteine and the closing phenylalanine or tryptophan. D genes are given only for firm matches. Clone sizes are given selectively: once, few, many, or a class where the clone is expanded.

clone_size j_call v_call d_call cdr3_aa cdr3_nt
. TRBJ1-3 TRBV5-1 TRBD1 CASSIGTGAGNTIYF TGCGCCAGCAGCATCGGGACAGGGGCTGGAAACACCATATATTTT
. TRBJ1-1 TRBV18 TRBD1 CASSPGTGNEAFF TGTGCCAGCTCACCCGGGACAGGGAATGAAGCTTTCTTT
. TRBJ2-3 TRBV10-1 . CASSDGRGALTDAQYF TGCGCCAGCAGTGACGGACGGGGGGCATTGACAGATGCGCAGTATTTT
. TRBJ1-5 TRBV19 . CASSPLWRNQPQHF TGTGCCAGTAGCCCCCTTTGGCGCAATCAGCCCCAGCATTTT
. TRBJ2-3 TRBV7-2 . CASSLAVTSTDTQYF TGTGCCAGCAGCTTAGCGGTCACTAGCACAGATACGCAGTATTTT
. TRBJ1-5 TRBV7-2 TRBD1 CASSPVGTGLYNQPQHF TGTGCCAGCAGCCCAGTCGGGACAGGACTATACAATCAGCCCCAGCATTTT
. TRBJ1-1 TRBV5-4 . CASSFSRGTEAFF TGTGCCAGCAGCTTTTCCAGGGGTACTGAAGCTTTCTTT
. TRBJ1-1 TRBV9 TRBD1 CASSGQGARGTEAFF TGTGCCAGCAGCGGACAGGGGGCACGGGGCACTGAAGCTTTCTTT
once TRBJ2-3 TRBV15 TRBD1 CATSTGQLGGTDTQYF TGTGCCACCAGCACGGGACAGTTGGGGGGCACAGATACGCAGTATTTT
. TRBJ2-7 TRBV2 TRBD2 CASSEDGGGGEQYF TGTGCCAGCAGTGAAGACGGGGGGGGTGGCGAGCAGTACTTC
. TRBJ2-5 TRBV18 . CASSPNRVTETQYF TGTGCCAGCTCACCTAACAGGGTGACGGAGACCCAGTACTTC
. TRBJ1-1 TRBV28 . CASRDGQLMNTEAFF TGTGCCAGCAGGGACGGACAGCTTATGAACACTGAAGCTTTCTTT
. TRBJ2-3 TRBV10-2 TRBD2 CASSVGGGAVDTQYF TGCGCCAGCAGTGTGGGCGGGGGGGCCGTAGATACGCAGTATTTT
. TRBJ2-2 TRBV10-2 . CASSESLGGTNTGELFF TGCGCCAGCAGTGAGTCGCTGGGCGGGACCAACACCGGGGAGCTGTTTTTT
. TRBJ2-5 TRBV5-1 TRBD1 CASSLAQGEETQYF TGCGCCAGCAGCTTGGCACAGGGGGAAGAGACCCAGTACTTC
. TRBJ2-3 TRBV7-2 TRBD2 CASGRSGGFTDTQYF TGTGCCAGCGGAAGGAGCGGGGGTTTCACAGATACGCAGTATTTT
. TRBJ2-2 TRBV27 TRBD1 CASSTRDRGPAGELFF TGTGCCAGCAGTACCCGGGACAGGGGGCCCGCCGGGGAGCTGTTTTTT
. TRBJ2-6 TRBV9 . CASSLPVGGGSGANVLTF TGTGCCAGCAGCCTCCCTGTCGGGGGAGGCTCTGGGGCCAACGTCCTGACTTTC
once TRBJ1-2 TRBV19 . CASSIDLETTGNYGYTF TGTGCCAGTAGTATAGATCTCGAGACTACCGGCAACTATGGCTACACCTTC
once TRBJ2-2 TRBV19 TRBD2 CASSIFPSGGSNTGELFF TGTGCCAGTAGTATCTTTCCTAGCGGGGGGTCGAACACCGGGGAGCTGTTTTTT
. TRBJ1-1 TRBV7-9 . CASTPGDNTEAFF TGTGCCAGCACCCCCGGAGATAACACTGAAGCTTTCTTT
. TRBJ2-2 TRBV6-6 TRBD1 CASITNQGVGELFF TGTGCCAGCATAACAAATCAGGGGGTCGGGGAGCTGTTTTTT
. TRBJ2-7 TRBV7-2 . CASSLERGGYEQYF TGTGCCAGCAGCTTAGAGAGGGGGGGCTACGAGCAGTACTTC
. TRBJ1-4 TRBV19 . CASNDAGRSGEKLFF TGTGCCAGTAACGACGCAGGGAGGAGTGGAGAAAAACTGTTTTTT
. TRBJ1-1 TRBV5-3 . CARSRGGGLNTEAFF TGTGCCAGAAGCCGCGGTGGCGGGCTGAACACTGAAGCTTTCTTT
. TRBJ2-7 TRBV29-1 . CSVARGYEQYF TGCAGCGTTGCCCGGGGCTACGAGCAGTACTTC
. TRBJ2-3 TRBV5-5 . CASSLGQASTDTQYF TGTGCCAGCAGCTTGGGGCAGGCTAGCACAGATACGCAGTATTTT
. TRBJ2-5 TRBV28 . CASSFYESQKETQYF TGTGCCAGCAGTTTCTACGAGTCGCAAAAAGAGACCCAGTACTTC
. TRBJ2-1 TRBV4-1 TRBD2 CASSQDPLAGGLSEQFF TGCGCCAGCAGCCAAGATCCCTTAGCGGGGGGGCTGAGTGAGCAGTTCTTC
. TRBJ2-3 TRBV4-1 TRBD1 CASSQFPDRSTDTQYF TGCGCCAGCAGCCAATTCCCGGACAGGAGCACAGATACGCAGTATTTT
. TRBJ2-7 TRBV10-3 TRBD1 CAISTGQGRGSYEQYF TGTGCCATCAGCACTGGACAGGGTCGAGGGTCCTACGAGCAGTACTTC
. TRBJ1-5 TRBV4-3 TRBD1 CASSHPGGPYSNQPQHF TGCGCCAGCAGCCATCCAGGGGGGCCTTATAGCAATCAGCCCCAGCATTTT
. TRBJ2-7 TRBV7-9 TRBD2 CSSSPLAGAPYEQYF TGTTCCAGCAGCCCTCTAGCGGGGGCCCCCTACGAGCAGTACTTC
once TRBJ2-7 TRBV29-1 TRBD1 CSVRTGGLFEQYF TGCAGCGTTCGGACAGGGGGACTGTTCGAGCAGTACTTC
once TRBJ1-3 TRBV28 . CASSRSRDTRNTIYF TGTGCCAGCAGTAGGTCTCGGGATACTCGAAACACCATATATTTT